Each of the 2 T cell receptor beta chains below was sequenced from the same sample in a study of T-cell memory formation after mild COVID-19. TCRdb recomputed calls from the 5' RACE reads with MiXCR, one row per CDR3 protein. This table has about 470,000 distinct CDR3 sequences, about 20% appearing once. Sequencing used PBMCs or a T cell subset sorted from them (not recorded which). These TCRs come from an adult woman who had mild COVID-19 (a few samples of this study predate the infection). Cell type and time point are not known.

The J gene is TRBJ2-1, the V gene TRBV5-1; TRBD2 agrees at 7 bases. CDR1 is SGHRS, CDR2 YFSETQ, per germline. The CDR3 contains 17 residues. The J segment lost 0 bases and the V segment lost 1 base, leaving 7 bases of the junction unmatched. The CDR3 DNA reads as TGCGCCAGCAGCTTGAGTAGCGGGCGGAGCTCCTACAATGAGCAGTTCTTC. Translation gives CASSLSSGRSSYNEQFF.

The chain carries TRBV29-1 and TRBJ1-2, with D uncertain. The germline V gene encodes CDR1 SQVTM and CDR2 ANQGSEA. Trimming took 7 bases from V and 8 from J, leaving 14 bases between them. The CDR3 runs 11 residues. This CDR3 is CSDGQVDGYTF. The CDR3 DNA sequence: TGCAGCGACGGGCAGGTTGACGGCTACACCTTC.